Listed below are T cell receptor beta chains from one sample, sequenced in a study of cytomegalovirus exposure and HLA in healthy donors. Clones were read by immunoSEQ multiplex PCR, and TCRdb kept only the in-frame ones, dropping some. This table has about 200,000 clones, roughly 82% appearing once. Sequencing was done on a sample of PBMCs. The receptors derive from a man between 35 and 55 years old in good health and CMV-seropositive. Both conserved end residues are part of each CDR3. D genes are given only for firm matches. Expanded clones get a size class; other rows say once, few or many, or leave the size out.

d_gene: TRBD1; v_gene: TRBV4-1; abundance: NA; j_gene: TRBJ1-1; len: 14; CDR3aa: CASSSQGGNTEAFF; CDR3nt: TGCGCCAGCAGCTCCCAGGGGGGGAACACTGAAGCTTTCTTT
d_gene: NA; v_gene: TRBV19; abundance: once; j_gene: TRBJ2-3; len: 15; CDR3aa: CASSIGQGLADTQYF; CDR3nt: TGTGCCAGTAGTATCGGGCAGGGCCTCGCAGATACGCAGTATTTT
d_gene: TRBD2; v_gene: TRBV4-2; abundance: NA; j_gene: TRBJ2-2; len: 16; CDR3aa: CASSQEPAGGPRELFF; CDR3nt: TGTGCCAGCAGCCAGGAACCGGCGGGAGGGCCGAGGGAGCTGTTTTTT
d_gene: NA; v_gene: TRBV6-1; abundance: NA; j_gene: TRBJ2-1; len: 15; CDR3aa: CASSTDRSSYNEQFF; CDR3nt: TGTGCCAGCAGTACAGACAGAAGCTCCTACAATGAGCAGTTCTTC
d_gene: TRBD2; v_gene: TRBV19; abundance: few; j_gene: TRBJ2-7; len: 16; CDR3aa: CASSPLAGGLVYEQYF; CDR3nt: TGTGCCAGTAGTCCCCTAGCGGGAGGGCTTGTCTACGAGCAGTACTTC
d_gene: TRBD2; v_gene: TRBV6-1; abundance: NA; j_gene: TRBJ2-5; len: 14; CDR3aa: CASNRREGAETQYF; CDR3nt: TGTGCCAGCAACCGGCGGGAGGGTGCAGAGACCCAGTACTTC
d_gene: TRBD1; v_gene: TRBV5-6; abundance: NA; j_gene: TRBJ1-5; len: 16; CDR3aa: CASSLNRGNSNQPQHF; CDR3nt: TGTGCCAGCAGTTTGAACAGGGGGAATAGCAATCAGCCCCAGCATTTT
d_gene: NA; v_gene: TRBV7-9; abundance: NA; j_gene: TRBJ2-3; len: 16; CDR3aa: CASSLALTRAADTQYF; CDR3nt: TGTGCCAGCAGCTTAGCCCTCACCAGGGCCGCAGATACGCAGTATTTT
d_gene: NA; v_gene: TRBV28; abundance: NA; j_gene: TRBJ2-1; len: 13; CDR3aa: CASLPWSNDEQFF; CDR3nt: TGTGCCAGCCTGCCCTGGAGTAACGATGAGCAGTTCTTC
d_gene: TRBD2; v_gene: TRBV2; abundance: NA; j_gene: TRBJ2-1; len: 18; CDR3aa: CASSELAGVKSSYNEQFF; CDR3nt: TGTGCCAGCAGTGAACTAGCGGGAGTCAAAAGCTCCTACAATGAGCAGTTCTTC
d_gene: NA; v_gene: TRBV27; abundance: few; j_gene: TRBJ2-3; len: 12; CDR3aa: CASSRVADTQYF; CDR3nt: TGTGCCAGCAGTCGGGTAGCTGATACGCAGTATTTT
d_gene: NA; v_gene: TRBV11-2; abundance: NA; j_gene: TRBJ1-5; len: 14; CDR3aa: CASSLSGLNQPQHF; CDR3nt: TGTGCCAGCAGCTTATCAGGGCTCAATCAGCCCCAGCATTTT
d_gene: NA; v_gene: TRBV29-1; abundance: NA; j_gene: TRBJ2-2; len: 14; CDR3aa: CSVADRSNTGELFF; CDR3nt: TGCAGCGTTGCCGACAGGTCCAACACCGGGGAGCTGTTTTTT
d_gene: NA; v_gene: TRBV6-5; abundance: NA; j_gene: TRBJ1-1; len: 13; CDR3aa: CASSLTRSTEAFF; CDR3nt: TGTGCCAGCAGTCTGACGAGGAGCACTGAAGCTTTCTTT
d_gene: TRBD1; v_gene: TRBV15; abundance: NA; j_gene: TRBJ1-1; len: 14; CDR3aa: CATRSGTANTEAFF; CDR3nt: TGTGCCACCAGGAGTGGGACAGCCAACACTGAAGCTTTCTTT
d_gene: TRBD1; v_gene: TRBV7-9; abundance: NA; j_gene: TRBJ2-1; len: 14; CDR3aa: CASSKPTGDNEQFF; CDR3nt: TGTGCCAGCAGCAAACCAACAGGGGACAATGAGCAGTTCTTC
d_gene: NA; v_gene: TRBV4-1; abundance: NA; j_gene: TRBJ2-4; len: 16; CDR3aa: CASSQVATPIWNIQYF; CDR3nt: TGCGCCAGCAGCCAAGTAGCGACTCCTATATGGAACATTCAGTACTTC
d_gene: NA; v_gene: TRBV2; abundance: NA; j_gene: TRBJ2-7; len: 12; CDR3aa: CASNRAAYEQYF; CDR3nt: TGTGCCAGCAACAGGGCAGCCTACGAGCAGTACTTC
d_gene: TRBD1; v_gene: TRBV4-1; abundance: NA; j_gene: TRBJ1-1; len: 16; CDR3aa: CASSIGWGTGFKEAFF; CDR3nt: TGCGCCAGCAGCATAGGGTGGGGGACAGGGTTCAAGGAAGCTTTCTTT
d_gene: TRBD1; v_gene: TRBV19; abundance: NA; j_gene: TRBJ1-2; len: 15; CDR3aa: CASSPLSGDSYGYTF; CDR3nt: TGTGCCAGTAGTCCGTTGTCAGGGGACAGCTATGGCTACACCTTC
d_gene: NA; v_gene: TRBV5-1; abundance: NA; j_gene: TRBJ2-2; len: 15; CDR3aa: CASREGNIHTGELFF; CDR3nt: TGCGCCAGCAGAGAGGGAAATATCCACACCGGGGAGCTGTTTTTT
d_gene: NA; v_gene: TRBV10-3; abundance: once; j_gene: TRBJ1-5; len: 13; CDR3aa: CAISERGEGPQHF; CDR3nt: TGTGCCATCAGTGAAAGGGGGGAGGGGCCCCAGCATTTT
d_gene: TRBD2; v_gene: TRBV6-1; abundance: NA; j_gene: TRBJ2-1; len: 13; CDR3aa: CASRVAGGFEQFF; CDR3nt: TGTGCCAGCAGGGTAGCGGGAGGGTTTGAGCAGTTCTTC
d_gene: NA; v_gene: TRBV6-5; abundance: NA; j_gene: TRBJ2-2; len: 15; CDR3aa: CASSLRGMNTGELFF; CDR3nt: TGTGCCAGCAGCCTCCGGGGGATGAACACCGGGGAGCTGTTTTTT